This T cell receptor beta chain appears in the sequencing data of a study of CD8+CD57+ T cells in acquired aplastic anemia. CD8+CD57+ cell expansion, shown by flow cytometry, had occurred in the patients selected for sequencing. Study-level findings and limits: The study found no significant CD8+ Simpson's diversity difference between patients and controls.

Using genomic DNA as the template, TCR beta VDJ and CDR3 profiling was carried out. TCRdb passed the reads through MiXCR, listing each CDR3 protein once. The profile shows about 160,000 distinct CDR3 sequences, about 48% of them singletons. A note on this clonotype: The target antigen is unknown.

Germline lookup yields CDR1 DFQATT and CDR2 SNEGSKA (reference sequence). The CDR3 has 15 amino acids. The V segment lost 4 bases and the J segment 3 bases; nucleotides outside the gene matches: 11. The sequencing input was sorted CD4+, CD8+, or CD8+CD57+ T cells (not recorded which) from PBMCs. The receptor was isolated from a human donor with aplastic anemia. The gene calls are TRBV20-1 and TRBJ2-7, with 8 bases identical to TRBD2. The CDR3, as DNA: TGCAGTGCTACTTCATGGGAAGCGGGAGACTACGAGCAGTACTTC. Its protein is CSATSWEAGDYEQYF.